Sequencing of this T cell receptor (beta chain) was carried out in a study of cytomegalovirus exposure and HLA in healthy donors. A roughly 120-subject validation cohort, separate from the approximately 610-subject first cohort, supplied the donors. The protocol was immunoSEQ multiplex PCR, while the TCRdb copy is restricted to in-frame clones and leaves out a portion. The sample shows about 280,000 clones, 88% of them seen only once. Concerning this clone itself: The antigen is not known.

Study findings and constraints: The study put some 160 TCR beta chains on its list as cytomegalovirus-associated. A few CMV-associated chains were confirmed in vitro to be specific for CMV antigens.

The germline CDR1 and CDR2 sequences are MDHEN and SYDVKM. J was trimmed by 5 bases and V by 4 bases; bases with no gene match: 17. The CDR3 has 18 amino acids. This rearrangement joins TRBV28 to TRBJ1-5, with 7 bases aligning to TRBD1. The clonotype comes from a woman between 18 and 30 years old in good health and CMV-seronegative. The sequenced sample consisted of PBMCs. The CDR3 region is CASSSLYHNRGVDQPQHF. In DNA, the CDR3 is TGTGCCAGCAGTTCACTTTACCATAACAGGGGCGTCGATCAGCCCCAGCATTTT. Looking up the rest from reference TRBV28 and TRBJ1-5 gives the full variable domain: DVKVTQSSRYLVKRTGEKVFLECVQDMDHENMFWYRQDPGLGLRLIYFSYDVKMKEKGDIPEGYSVSREKKERFSLILESASTNQTSMYLCASSSLYHNRGVDQPQHFGDGTRLSIL.